This T cell receptor (beta chain) was identified during a study of CD8 T cells in Susac syndrome. V lost 4 bases, J lost 2 bases, and 12 bases lay in between. The germline V gene has CDR1 SGHAT and CDR2 FQNNGV. The CDR3 sequence is 14 residues long. A quantity of about 0.5 to 1 ug RNA underwent reverse transcription using random hexamers. One entry per CDR3 protein, called by TCRdb with MiXCR from the immunoSEQ multiplex PCR reads. The sample has some 400,000 distinct CDR3 sequences; more than 80% are singletons. The sequencing input was CD8+ T cells from PBMCs. The chain has TRBV11-2 and TRBJ2-7; D might be TRBD1 or TRBD2, each matching 5 bases. The sequence came from a human donor with multiple sclerosis. CDR3 bases: TGTGCCAGCAGCTCTTGGGACCTCCCCTACGAGCAGTACTTC. Its protein is CASSSWDLPYEQYF.